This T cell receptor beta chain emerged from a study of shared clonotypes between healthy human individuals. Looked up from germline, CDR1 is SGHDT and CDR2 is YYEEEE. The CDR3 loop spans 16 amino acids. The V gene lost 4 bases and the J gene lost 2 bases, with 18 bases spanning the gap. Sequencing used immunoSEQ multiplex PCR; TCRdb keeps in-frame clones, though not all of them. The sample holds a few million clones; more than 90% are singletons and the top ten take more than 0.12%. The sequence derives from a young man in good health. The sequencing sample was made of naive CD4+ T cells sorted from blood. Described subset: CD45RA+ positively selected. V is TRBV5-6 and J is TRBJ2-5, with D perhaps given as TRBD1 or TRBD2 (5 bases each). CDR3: CASSRRPPGRQETQYF. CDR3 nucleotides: TGTGCCAGCAGCCGCCGACCACCGGGACGACAAGAGACCCAGTACTTC.